The count of the clone carrying this TCR beta chain is one. The CDR3 runs to 14 residues. Germline V lookup: CDR1 MNHEY, CDR2 SVGEGT. Trimming at V came to 4 bases and at J to 7 bases, leaving 9 bases not matched to a gene. The data belong to a study of blood T cell repertoires in COVID-19. Turning to the study itself: Collection of acute and convalescent COVID-19 samples took place in the United States, Italy and Spain. T cells, B-cell-depleted T cells, or PBMCs provided the cDNA or gDNA that served as material.

Authors' analysis steps: Estimated nucleated cell counts came from reference gene primer amplification. Only in-frame clones appear in the TCRdb table, and some are missing; sequencing was by immunoSEQ multiplex PCR. V and J calls and clone size are given by that table; D and trimming were obtained from the DNA. The table lists 80,000 to 90,000 clones, around nine tenths of them singletons, with 1.2% in the top ten. The sequence came from a man at least 80 years old with active or convalescent COVID-19. The chain carries TRBV6-2 or TRBV6-3 and TRBJ2-5, with TRBD1 matching 7 bases. The source material was peripheral blood. For the CDR3, the DNA is TGTGCCAGCAGTTTACAGGGGAGTCTGGGGACCCAGTACTTC. Amino acid sequence: CASSLQGSLGTQYF.